The 12 T cell receptor beta chains listed next were all sequenced from one sample in a study of vaccination and CD4 T cells after COVID-19. Treatment meaning: approximately nine-day PBMC culture with coronavirus spike peptide pools or control peptides (ViraFEST assay). Their antigens remain unidentified. The Oncomine TCR Beta short-read assay sequenced DNA from cultured CD4+ T cells. TCRdb reprocessed the PCR reads with MiXCR, giving one entry per CDR3 protein. The data contain approximately 13,000 distinct CDR3 sequences, about 59% of them singletons. The sample was CD4+ T cells from blood, cultured in vitro. The receptor set was obtained from a human donor who had recovered from COVID-19.

This clonotype is termed medium-sized. The chain combines TRBV20-1 with TRBJ1-6; D gene unclear. There are 19 residues in the CDR3. Germline V gene lookup returns CDR1 DFQATT and CDR2 SNEGSKA (reference sequence). Trimming removed 5 bases from V and 0 bases from J, with 23 bases in between. CDR3 loop: CSASSLRSRTRSYNSPLHF. In DNA form, the CDR3 reads TGCAGTGCTTCTTCACTACGTTCCCGGACCCGCTCCTATAATTCACCCCTCCACTTT.

The chain has TRBV27 and TRBJ1-3; D is ambiguous. This CDR3 has 14 residues. The germline gives CDR1 MNHEY, CDR2 SMNVEV (reference sequence). Trimming shortened V by 2 bases and J by 4 bases, and 9 bases separated the two germline ends. This CDR3 reads CASSLKAGGNTIYF. The DNA of the CDR3 is TGTGCCAGCAGTTTAAAGGCTGGAGGAAACACCATATATTTT.

The V and J genes are TRBV2 and TRBJ2-5; 14 positions agree with TRBD2. The CDR3 contains 16 residues. The germline gives CDR1 SNHLY, CDR2 FYNNEI. The V segment lost 6 bases and the J segment 1 base; nucleotides outside the gene matches: 4. The CDR3 coding sequence is TGTGCCAGCAGGGGGACTAGCGGGAGACCCCAAGAGACCCAGTACTTC. It specifies CASRGTSGRPQETQYF. The full variable domain, with the rest looked up from reference TRBV2 and TRBJ2-5, is EPEVTQTPSHQVTQMGQEVILRCVPISNHLYFYWYRQILGQKVEFLVSFYNNEISEKSEIFDDQFSVERPDGSNFTLKIRSTKLEDSAMYFCASRGTSGRPQETQYFGPGTRLLVL.

This clonotype was seen just once. The chain joins TRBV4-3 to TRBJ2-4; D remains unclear. Trimming removed 0 bases from V and 6 bases from J, with 12 bases in between. This CDR3 is 15 amino acids long. Germline V gene sequence: CDR1 LGHNA, CDR2 YSLEER. Here the CDR3 DNA reads TGCGCCAGCAGCCAAGAGGGCAGGTCCGTAAACATTCAGTACTTC. It codes for CASSQEGRSVNIQYF.

The chain has TRBV19 and TRBJ2-5, with 8 bases lining up with TRBD2. This CDR3 spans 15 amino acids. The junction had 5 bases not matched to a gene; V was cut back by 1 base and J by 4 bases. Per germline, CDR1 LNHDA and CDR2 SQIVND (reference sequence). The CDR3 loop reads CASSIGRGGRETQYF. The CDR3 DNA follows: TGTGCCAGTAGTATAGGTCGGGGGGGGCGAGAGACCCAGTACTTC.

This chain joins TRBV6-5 and TRBJ2-3; D not resolved. V lost 0 bases, J lost 2 bases, and 9 bases lay in between. The CDR3 consists of 15 residues. Germline CDR1 and CDR2: MNHEY and SVGAGI. The CDR3 reads CASSYSKLYTDTQYF. The CDR3 nucleotides read TGTGCCAGCAGTTACTCGAAGCTTTACACAGATACGCAGTATTTT.

The chain links TRBV20-1 to TRBJ1-1, with D maybe TRBD1 (5 bases). The CDR3 is 14 amino acids. Trimming shortened V by 2 bases and J by 1 base, and 11 bases separated the two germline ends. Germline CDR1 reads DFQATT; CDR2 reads SNEGSKA (reference sequence). DNA of the CDR3: TGCAGTGCTAGAAAGGGACTGACGAACACTGAAGCTTTCTTT. Translated, it gives CSARKGLTNTEAFF.

V and J are TRBV18 and TRBJ1-2, with D maybe TRBD1 (5 bases). The germline V gene encodes CDR1 KGHSH and CDR2 LQKENI. The V end lost 3 bases, the J end lost 3 bases, and 11 bases lay between the germline ends. CDR3 size: 14 residues. CDR3 protein: CASSPEQGDYGYTF. CDR3 nucleotides: TGTGCCAGCTCACCTGAGCAGGGTGACTATGGCTACACCTTC.

This chain joins TRBV28 and TRBJ1-2; D perhaps matches TRBD1 (5 bases). V lost 7 bases to trimming and J lost 5 bases, with 17 bases between them. Per the germline V gene, CDR1 is MDHEN and CDR2 is SYDVKM. The CDR3 runs 14 residues. The CDR3 coding sequence is TGTGCCAGCAAGCCCGGGGGGGTCGGGTATGGCTACACCTTC. Translating it yields CASKPGGVGYGYTF.

There are a few counts of this clonotype. The rearrangement uses TRBV6-2 or TRBV6-3 and TRBJ1-2, with a tentative D call TRBD1 (6 bases). Germline values: CDR1 MNHEY, CDR2 SVGEGT. The ends were cut back, 2 bases at V and 4 bases at J, with 11 bases in the middle. The CDR3 extends over 14 amino acids. As DNA, the CDR3 is TGTGCCAGCAGTTACGCACAGGGCCTCTATGGCTACACCTTC. Its translation: CASSYAQGLYGYTF.

The chain combines TRBV6-1 with TRBJ2-3, with 9 bases fitting TRBD2. J gave up 5 bases and V 6 bases, and 9 bases lay outside the gene matches. CDR1 and CDR2 (germline): MNHNS, SASEGT. The CDR3 length is 15 residues. In DNA, the CDR3 is TGTGCCAGCAGAAGGGATAGCGGGAGCGAAGATACGCAGTATTTT. Translated: CASRRDSGSEDTQYF.

This sequence joins TRBV6-1 and TRBJ1-2, with TRBD1 as a possible D gene (6 bases). The germline gives CDR1 MNHNS, CDR2 SASEGT. The CDR3 has 13 amino acids. V gave up 6 bases and J gave up 8 bases, with 16 bases separating them. CDR3 DNA: TGTGCCAGCAGCGCATTCCAGGGGCAGGGCTACACCTTC. Translated: CASSAFQGQGYTF.